This TCR beta chain was recorded in a study of T and B cells in COVID-19 patients. TRB was amplified from approximately 250-480 ng of blood genomic DNA. Multiplex PCR with BIOMED2 TRB-A/B primer pools amplified TRB rearrangements. TCRdb re-called the multiplex PCR reads through MiXCR, storing one row per CDR3 protein. The sample records more than 13,000 distinct CDR3 sequences, around 26% being singletons. In germline, CDR1 is MNHEY, CDR2 SVGEGT. V lost 0 bases and J lost 5; bases outside the gene matches: 10. The CDR3 runs 17 residues. The sample was blood. The V gene is TRBV6-2 or TRBV6-3, the J gene TRBJ2-3, with 8 bases that match TRBD1. The clonotype was recovered from a human donor who had recovered from COVID-19. The CDR3 DNA follows: TGTGCCAGCAGTTACTCGAGAGCAGGGGGCCGTGAAGATACGCAGTATTTT. This sequence encodes CASSYSRAGGREDTQYF.